One and the same sample provided the 18 T cell receptor beta chains below, sequenced in a study of blood T cell repertoires in COVID-19. TCRdb keeps only in-frame clones here, not all; method: immunoSEQ multiplex PCR. The sample has 240,000 or so clones; roughly four fifths are singletons. Source material: peripheral blood. These receptor sequences come from a woman aged 18 to 35 with acute or convalescent COVID-19.

This clone has a count of ten or more. The V call is TRBV5-1, the J call TRBJ2-3; 7 bases are a match to TRBD1. With V trimmed by 4 bases and J by 4 bases, 6 bases remained unmatched. Germline CDR1 is SGHRS and CDR2 is YFSETQ. The CDR3 sequence is 14 residues long. The CDR3 nucleotides are TGCGCCAGCAGCACAGGGACAGTCGCAGATACGCAGTATTTT. Its protein is CASSTGTVADTQYF.

V is TRBV18 and J is TRBJ1-2, with a weak D call TRBD1 (5 bases). Germline CDR1 is KGHSH and CDR2 is LQKENI. The CDR3 has 16 amino acids. The V end was cut by 2 bases, the J end by 1 base, with 14 bases between. CDR3 amino acids: CASSPWSGGNNYGYTF. CDR3 coding DNA: TGTGCCAGCTCACCATGGTCCGGGGGAAATAACTATGGCTACACCTTC.

Concerning this clone: This CDR3 fails to terminate in the conserved phenylalanine or tryptophan, so it likely reflects a read error. It is unclear where the CDR3 begins or ends on the DNA, so no DNA is shown, and the CDR3 is as TCRdb lists it. The CDR3 is CASSQRFCEGFV. The chain combines TRBV4-3 with TRBJ1-4. Germline V gene sequence: CDR1 LGHNA, CDR2 YSLEER. With termini counted, the CDR3 has 12 amino acids.

The chain employs TRBV19 and TRBJ2-7; no clear D. Deletions cut 2 bases from V and 0 bases from J, with 11 bases between. Germline lookup yields CDR1 LNHDA and CDR2 SQIVND (reference sequence). The CDR3 has 15 amino acids. CDR3 nucleotides: TGTGCCAGTAGTATATTACCCTCGAGCTCCTACGAGCAGTACTTC. Protein product: CASSILPSSSYEQYF.

Remarks on this clone: Relative to the germline gene, one junction end is altered; a read error may explain this. The V and J genes are TRBV15 and TRBJ2-3; D is unresolved. Germline CDR1 reads LNHNV; CDR2 reads YYDKDF (reference sequence). The CDR3 totals 14 residues. DNA for the CDR3: TGTGCCACCAGCAGAGATCTGGTCACATATACGCAGTATTTT. Its protein product is CATSRDLVTYTQYF.

The V call is TRBV4-1, the J call TRBJ2-7; 7 nucleotides line up with TRBD2. The V and J ends lost 3 bases and 3 bases, in that order; junction bases with no gene match: 11. This CDR3 comprises 16 residues. In germline, CDR1 is MGHRA, CDR2 YSYEKL. The CDR3 bases are TGCGCCAGCAGCCAGGGAGGGCCGGCCGGGCGCTACGAGCAGTACTTC. Translated, it gives CASSQGGPAGRYEQYF.

The chain joins TRBV18 to TRBJ1-1, with TRBD1 matching 9 bases. Unmatched junction bases numbered 5, after V lost 5 bases and J lost 7 bases. The CDR3 consists of 13 residues. Germline V gene data show CDR1 as KGHSH and CDR2 as LQKENI. For the CDR3, the DNA is TGTGCCAGCTCAAGGACAGGGGAGAGTGAAGCTTTCTTT. It encodes CASSRTGESEAFF.

This chain connects TRBV4-3 to TRBJ1-3, with 9 bases aligning to TRBD1. The CDR3 covers 15 residues. V was clipped by 3 bases and J by 4 bases; unmatched bases: 4. Germline CDR1 reads LGHNA; CDR2 reads YSLEER. The CDR3 here is CASSHATGGGNTIYF. The CDR3, as DNA: TGCGCCAGCAGCCACGCGACAGGGGGGGGAAACACCATATATTTT.

In its sample, this clone was seen a few times. This chain's CDR3 is CASSPTPQGVVSIQYF. CDR3 nucleotide sequence: TGTGCCAGCAGTCCTACCCCACAGGGTGTTGTTAGCATTCAGTACTTC. The V and J genes are TRBV28 and TRBJ2-4; weak D call: TRBD1 (6 bases). V dropped 5 bases and J dropped 9 bases, with 23 bases sitting between them. CDR3 size: 16 residues. Looked up from germline, CDR1 is MDHEN and CDR2 is SYDVKM.

On this clone: Its ends do not fully match the called genes, so a read error is possible. The chain couples TRBV28 to TRBJ1-5; tentatively, D is TRBD1 (6 bases). The CDR3 totals 12 residues. CDR1 and CDR2 (germline): MDHEN, SYDVKM. CDR3 sequence (DNA): TGTGCCAGCATTGGGGGCAACCAGCCCCAGCATTTT. The encoded protein is CASIGGNQPQHF. The full variable domain, completed using reference TRBV28 and TRBJ1-5, is DVKVTQSSRYLVKRTGEKVFLECVQDMDHENMFWYRQDPGLGLRLIYFSYDVKMKEKGDIPEGYSVSREKKERFSLILESASTNQTSMYLCASIGGNQPQHFGDGTRLSIL.

V usage is TRBV5-1 and J usage is TRBJ1-5; maybe TRBD1 (5 bases). Germline V gives CDR1 SGHRS, CDR2 YFSETQ. The CDR3 has 14 amino acids. Deletions cut 4 bases from V and 5 bases from J, with 13 bases between. The CDR3 DNA sequence: TGCGCCAGCAGCCCGGAGGGGCCCTATCAGCCCCAGCATTTT. As protein: CASSPEGPYQPQHF.

The chain employs TRBV12-3 or TRBV12-4 and TRBJ2-1, with D possibly being TRBD2 (7 bases). The CDR3 loop spans 13 amino acids. Trimming pared 10 bases from V and 4 bases from J, leaving 14 bases between. CDR3: CATRRGAYNEQFF. The DNA for the CDR3 is TGTGCCACCCGCCGGGGGGCGTACAATGAGCAGTTCTTC.

As DNA, the CDR3 is TGTGCCAGCAGTTTGGACAGGGGAGGCTACACCTTC. Protein product: CASSLDRGGYTF. V usage is TRBV27 and J usage is TRBJ1-2; 9 nucleotides agree with TRBD1. V lost 3 bases to trimming and J lost 8 bases; unmatched junction nucleotides: 1. There are 12 residues in the CDR3. CDR1 and CDR2 from the germline V gene are MNHEY and SMNVEV (reference sequence).

The chain employs TRBV7-8 and TRBJ2-1; 8 bases map to TRBD2. The CDR3 is 20 residues long. V lost 5 bases to trimming and J lost 4 bases; unmatched junction nucleotides: 22. Germline values: CDR1 SGHVS, CDR2 FQNEAQ. CDR3 DNA sequence: TGTGCCAGCAGCGTTAACGGGGCCCTTGGGCGCGGGGGGATTTACAATGAGCAGTTCTTC. Translation: CASSVNGALGRGGIYNEQFF. The full variable domain, completed using reference TRBV7-8 and TRBJ2-1, is GAGVSQSPRYKVAKRGQDVALRCDPISGHVSLFWYQQALGQGPEFLTYFQNEAQLDKSGLPSDRFFAERPEGSVSTLKIQRTQQEDSAVYLCASSVNGALGRGGIYNEQFFGPGTRLTVL.

The rearrangement links TRBV15 to TRBJ1-1, with D possibly being TRBD1 (6 bases). The CDR3 loop spans 16 amino acids. The V end lost 0 bases, the J end lost 3 bases, and 14 bases lay between the germline ends. Germline V gene sequence: CDR1 LNHNV, CDR2 YYDKDF (reference sequence). CDR3 loop: CATSREGGDTDTEAFF. DNA for the CDR3: TGTGCCACCAGCAGAGAGGGGGGGGACACCGACACTGAAGCTTTCTTT.

The rearrangement uses TRBV7-2 and TRBJ2-1; D is ambiguous. This CDR3 has 13 residues. V lost 5 bases and J lost 6, with 11 bases in between. Germline V lookup: CDR1 SGHTA, CDR2 FQGNSA. The CDR3 sequence is CASSRVLSNEQFF. The CDR3, as DNA: TGTGCCAGCAGCCGGGTTTTAAGCAATGAGCAGTTCTTC.

This clone was observed once. V gene TRBV28 combines with J gene TRBJ2-7, with a tentative D call TRBD1 (5 bases). Trimming removed 4 bases from V and 2 bases from J, with 9 bases in between. Germline lookup yields CDR1 MDHEN and CDR2 SYDVKM. The CDR3 is 13 residues long. CDR3 in amino acids: CASSSTDPYEQYF. CDR3 coding DNA: TGTGCCAGCAGTTCGACAGACCCCTACGAGCAGTACTTC.

The J gene is TRBJ2-1, the V gene TRBV24-1; possible D gene TRBD2, 5 bases. The V gene lost 4 bases and the J gene lost 9 bases, with 18 bases spanning the gap. The CDR3 sequence is 15 residues long. Per germline, CDR1 KGHDR and CDR2 SFDVKD. In nucleotides, the CDR3 is TGTGCCACCAGTGACCGTCGTGGAAGCGGAGTTGAGCAGTTCTTC. Its translation is CATSDRRGSGVEQFF.